This TCR beta chain emerged from a study of blood T cell repertoires in COVID-19. Study background: The United States, Italy and Spain supplied acute and convalescent COVID-19 samples.

In the authors' methods: The authors estimated nucleated cell counts from reference gene primer amplification. Profiled with immunoSEQ multiplex PCR; TCRdb holds only in-frame clones, not every one. V and J calls and clone size are those listed in that table; D and trimming were worked out from the DNA. The sample records roughly 70,000 clones, roughly 90% being singletons. CDR1 and CDR2 (germline): ENHRY, SYGVKD. The CDR3 is 14 residues long. V was trimmed by 4 bases and J by 4 bases, leaving 14 bases between them. The sample was peripheral blood. This sequence originates from a man over 45 with acute or convalescent COVID-19. The chain is built from TRBV10-3 and TRBJ2-7, with D possibly being TRBD2 (7 bases). This CDR3 reads CAISAGGSGYEQYV. The CDR3 coding sequence is TGTGCCATCAGTGCGGGGGGCTCTGGATACGAGCAGTACGTC.